Sequencing of this T cell receptor beta chain was carried out in a study of control samples from healthy donors and cancer patients. Produced via immunoSEQ multiplex PCR; TCRdb's table is partial and in-frame only. The table shows about 180,000 clones, with 85% to 90% occurring only once. There are 13 residues in the CDR3. The J segment lost 7 bases and the V segment lost 1 base, leaving 1 base of the junction unmatched. Germline CDR1 reads MGHRA; CDR2 reads YSYEKL. V is TRBV4-1 and J is TRBJ1-5; 7 bases map to TRBD1. The sequencing sample was made of blood. The receptor was isolated from a woman aged 45-65 years in good health. The CDR3 DNA sequence: TGCGCCAGCAGCCAAGTCAGGGGGCAGCCCCAGCATTTT. Protein product: CASSQVRGQPQHF.